This TCR beta chain appears in the sequencing data of a study of CD8 T cells in ankylosing spondylitis. The CDR3 totals 13 residues. Trimming stripped 5 bases from V and 8 bases from J, with 11 bases between. The germline V gene encodes CDR1 SGHDT and CDR2 YYEEEE. TCRdb used MiXCR to reprocess the 5' RACE reads, holding one entry per CDR3 protein. The table has some 300,000 distinct CDR3 sequences, 20% to 25% seen once; the top ten hold 3.5%. A note on this clonotype: Its antigen remains unidentified.

Study-level points and caveats: As reported, disease-linked clones showed significant enrichment in matched ankylosing spondylitis synovial fluid.

The chain uses TRBV5-6 and TRBJ1-6; D possibly corresponds to TRBD1 (5 bases). Specimen: blood, either unsorted or a sorted T cell fraction (not recorded which). The source of this sequence is a female donor with ankylosing spondylitis or in good health (not recorded which). Here the CDR3 reads CASRYRGDSPLHF. As DNA, the CDR3 is TGTGCCAGCAGATATCGAGGGGATTCACCCCTCCACTTT.